A single sample is the source of the 21 T cell receptor beta chains below, sequenced in a study of cytotoxic CD8 clonotypes in ibrutinib-treated CLL. Sequencing was performed with immunoSEQ multiplex PCR; in TCRdb, only in-frame clones are kept and a portion is missing. The data show 35,000 to 45,000 clones, approximately 70% seen once. The sequenced sample was PBMCs, obtained after 12 months of ibrutinib treatment. These TCRs come from a human donor with chronic lymphocytic leukemia.

The chain employs TRBV11-2 and TRBJ2-1, with unresolved D. Trimming took off 5 bases at V and 0 bases at J, with 11 bases between the two ends. Germline V lookup: CDR1 SGHAT, CDR2 FQNNGV. The CDR3 contains 15 residues. CDR3 amino acids: CASSQDGSSYNEQFF. In nucleotides, the CDR3 is TGTGCCAGCAGCCAGGACGGAAGCTCCTACAATGAGCAGTTCTTC.

The chain links TRBV9 to TRBJ2-7; D unclear. V gave up 3 bases and J gave up 0 bases, with 13 bases separating them. The V gene's germline CDR1 is SGDLS and CDR2 YYNGEE. CDR3 size: 15 residues. The CDR3 loop reads CASSEGYSVSYEQYF. Written as DNA, the CDR3 is TGTGCCAGCAGCGAAGGTTACAGTGTCTCCTACGAGCAGTACTTC.

The rearrangement links TRBV7-9 to TRBJ1-4; 8 nucleotides match TRBD1. Germline V gives CDR1 SEHNR, CDR2 FQNEAQ (reference sequence). The length of the CDR3 is 14 residues. The trim removed 5 bases at V and 5 bases at J, leaving 4 bases unmatched. The CDR3 reads CASSARQGNEKLFF. The CDR3 DNA follows: TGTGCCAGCAGCGCCAGACAGGGGAATGAAAAACTGTTTTTT.

The chain employs TRBV5-1 and TRBJ1-4; D is uncertain. V lost 5 bases and J lost 8, with 13 bases in between. The CDR3 length is 13 residues. Germline V CDR1 and CDR2: SGHRS, YFSETQ. The CDR3 bases are TGCGCCAGCAGGAAGGGTAATGAGGAAAAACTGTTTTTT. Translating it yields CASRKGNEEKLFF.

The genes are TRBV27 and TRBJ2-1; a weak D match, TRBD2 (6 bases). The CDR3 consists of 16 residues. In germline, CDR1 is MNHEY, CDR2 SMNVEV (reference sequence). Deletions cut 2 bases from V and 6 bases from J, with 17 bases between. This CDR3 is CASSLRTTVGGNEQFF. In DNA form, the CDR3 reads TGTGCCAGCAGTTTAAGGACTACCGTCGGAGGCAATGAGCAGTTCTTC.

The genes are TRBV18 and TRBJ1-1; 7 bases map to TRBD1. This CDR3 spans 16 amino acids. Germline lookup yields CDR1 KGHSH and CDR2 LQKENI. Trimming removed 1 base from V and 4 bases from J; junction bases left unmatched: 9. The CDR3 is CASSPLEGAIGTEAFF. The CDR3 coding sequence is TGTGCCAGCTCACCACTGGAGGGGGCGATTGGCACTGAAGCTTTCTTT.

This clone has a single count. This chain joins TRBV6-1 and TRBJ2-7; D is perhaps TRBD2 (6 bases). The germline gives CDR1 MNHNS, CDR2 SASEGT. The CDR3 consists of 12 residues. V shed 5 bases and J shed 1 base, with 6 bases lying between them. The CDR3: CASSSGSYEQYF. The CDR3 bases are TGTGCCAGCAGTAGCGGGTCCTACGAGCAGTACTTC.

This clone was counted a few times. V usage is TRBV5-1 and J usage is TRBJ2-7, with a tentative D call TRBD1 (6 bases). The CDR3 covers 15 residues. V dropped 1 base and J dropped 1 base, with 12 bases sitting between them. Per the germline V gene, CDR1 is SGHRS and CDR2 is YFSETQ. The CDR3 DNA is TGCGCCAGCAGCTTGTTCGGGACACCTTCCTACGAGCAGTACTTC. Translated: CASSLFGTPSYEQYF.

The rearrangement links TRBV28 to TRBJ1-5; D is unresolved. Looked up from germline, CDR1 is MDHEN and CDR2 is SYDVKM. V shed 2 bases and J shed 0 bases, with 8 bases lying between them. There are 15 residues in the CDR3. CDR3 sequence reads: CASSLMVNSNQPQHF. The CDR3 DNA follows: TGTGCCAGCAGTTTAATGGTGAATAGCAATCAGCCCCAGCATTTT. Full variable domain (rest looked up from reference TRBV28 and TRBJ1-5): DVKVTQSSRYLVKRTGEKVFLECVQDMDHENMFWYRQDPGLGLRLIYFSYDVKMKEKGDIPEGYSVSREKKERFSLILESASTNQTSMYLCASSLMVNSNQPQHFGDGTRLSIL.

The rearrangement joins TRBV29-1 to TRBJ2-7, with 9 bases identical to TRBD2. Looked up from germline, CDR1 is SQVTM and CDR2 is ANQGSEA. The trim removed 5 bases at V and 2 bases at J, leaving 10 bases unmatched. CDR3 length equals 15 residues. The CDR3 sequence is CSVLKLAGSTYEQYF. As DNA, the CDR3 is TGCAGCGTTTTAAAACTAGCGGGTTCTACCTACGAGCAGTACTTC.

This clone has just a few counts. CDR3 nucleotide sequence: TGTGCCAGCAGTTTCTGGCAGGGGGCGCATAGGGGTCAGCAGTACTTC. It specifies CASSFWQGAHRGQQYF. J is TRBJ2-7 and V is TRBV28; 8 nucleotides align to TRBD1. V trimming: 3 bases; J trimming: 8 bases; junction bases outside the gene matches: 15. The CDR3 is 16 amino acids. Germline-derived CDR1 and CDR2 are MDHEN and SYDVKM.

As for this clone: Additional DNA sequences in this sample encode the identical CDR3. The rearrangement links TRBV15 to TRBJ1-1; D not resolved. Germline-derived CDR1 and CDR2 are LNHNV and YYDKDF (reference sequence). The CDR3 has 15 amino acids. V dropped 4 bases and J dropped 1 base, with 13 bases sitting between them. Here the CDR3 reads CATSTGDSPNTEAFF. CDR3 coding DNA: TGTGCCACCAGCACCGGGGATAGTCCGAACACTGAAGCTTTCTTT.

Here the CDR3 DNA reads TGCAGCGTTGAGCACTCAGCAGGAAACACCATATATTTT. Amino acids: CSVEHSAGNTIYF. This chain uses TRBV29-1 with TRBJ1-3; D unclear. The CDR3 consists of 13 residues. V was clipped by 3 bases and J by 4 bases, with 10 bases between them. The V gene's germline CDR1 is SQVTM and CDR2 ANQGSEA.

This chain links TRBV6-1 with TRBJ2-7; 9 bases map to TRBD1. CDR3 length equals 15 residues. V dropped 4 bases and J dropped 2; count of bases not matched to a gene: 6. The germline V gene encodes CDR1 MNHNS and CDR2 SASEGT. The CDR3 reads CASSASGTGTYEQYF. The CDR3 DNA reads TGTGCCAGCAGTGCCTCCGGGACAGGGACCTACGAGCAGTACTTC.

This chain connects TRBV6-6 to TRBJ2-3; 8 nucleotides match TRBD2. Germline lookup yields CDR1 MNHNY and CDR2 SVGAGI (reference sequence). The CDR3 sequence is 15 residues long. Trimming at V came to 4 bases and at J to 0 bases, leaving 3 bases not matched to a gene. Here the CDR3 DNA reads TGTGCCAGCAGTTCCAGACTAGCGAGCACAGATACGCAGTATTTT. Its protein is CASSSRLASTDTQYF.

J is TRBJ1-2 and V is TRBV4-3; 9 bases map to TRBD1. Germline-derived CDR1 and CDR2 are LGHNA and YSLEER. V dropped 5 bases and J dropped 3; count of bases not matched to a gene: 7. This CDR3 has 15 amino acids. The CDR3 DNA follows: TGCGCCAGCAGCTCTCGACAGGGGGGGGACTATGGCTACACCTTC. As protein: CASSSRQGGDYGYTF.

This clone was picked up a small number of times. The CDR3 sequence: CASSLEISGNTIYF. The CDR3 DNA is TGTGCCAGCAGCTTAGAAATCTCTGGAAACACCATATATTTT. V usage is TRBV11-2 and J usage is TRBJ1-3; D remains unclear. Trimming shortened V by 0 bases and J by 0 bases, and 3 bases separated the two germline ends. CDR1 is SGHAT, CDR2 FQNNGV, per germline. The CDR3 has 14 residues.

V usage is TRBV7-3 and J usage is TRBJ1-2; no clear D gene. This CDR3 has 15 residues. CDR1 and CDR2 (germline): SGHTA, FQGTGA. Trimming left V 4 bases short and J 7 bases short, with 19 bases between. The CDR3 sequence is CASSSYTPTNSGYTF. The CDR3 bases are TGTGCCAGCAGCTCCTACACCCCGACCAACAGTGGCTACACCTTC. Together with reference TRBV7-3 and TRBJ1-2, the CDR3 gives the full variable domain: GAGVSQTPSNKVTEKGKYVELRCDPISGHTALYWYRQSLGQGPEFLIYFQGTGAADDSGLPNDRFFAVRPEGSVSTLKIQRTERGDSAVYLCASSSYTPTNSGYTFGSGTRLTVV.

The chain combines TRBV6-1 with TRBJ1-5; 11 bases agree with TRBD1. The CDR3 has 15 residues. CDR1 is MNHNS and CDR2 is SASEGT in the germline V gene. V was pared by 6 bases and J by 6 bases, with 7 bases of the junction left unmatched. CDR3 sequence: CASSTGTGGSQPQHF. As DNA, the CDR3 is TGTGCCAGCAGCACCGGGACAGGGGGTAGTCAGCCCCAGCATTTT.

The V call is TRBV28, the J call TRBJ2-5; no reliable D call. The germline V gene encodes CDR1 MDHEN and CDR2 SYDVKM. V shed 6 bases and J shed 0 bases, with 11 bases lying between them. The CDR3 has 14 residues. The DNA for the CDR3 is TGTGCCAGCAGGGAGACACGGTACCAAGAGACCCAGTACTTC. It translates to CASRETRYQETQYF. The full variable domain, in which reference TRBV28 and TRBJ2-5 provide the parts outside the CDR3, is DVKVTQSSRYLVKRTGEKVFLECVQDMDHENMFWYRQDPGLGLRLIYFSYDVKMKEKGDIPEGYSVSREKKERFSLILESASTNQTSMYLCASRETRYQETQYFGPGTRLLVL.

The chain is built from TRBV5-1 and TRBJ1-4; 7 bases align to TRBD1. The germline V gene encodes CDR1 SGHRS and CDR2 YFSETQ. This CDR3 has 13 residues. Trimming removed 2 bases from V and 5 bases from J; junction bases left unmatched: 0. Written as DNA, the CDR3 is TGCGCCAGCAGCTTAGGGGGCAATGAAAAACTGTTTTTT. It yields the protein CASSLGGNEKLFF.